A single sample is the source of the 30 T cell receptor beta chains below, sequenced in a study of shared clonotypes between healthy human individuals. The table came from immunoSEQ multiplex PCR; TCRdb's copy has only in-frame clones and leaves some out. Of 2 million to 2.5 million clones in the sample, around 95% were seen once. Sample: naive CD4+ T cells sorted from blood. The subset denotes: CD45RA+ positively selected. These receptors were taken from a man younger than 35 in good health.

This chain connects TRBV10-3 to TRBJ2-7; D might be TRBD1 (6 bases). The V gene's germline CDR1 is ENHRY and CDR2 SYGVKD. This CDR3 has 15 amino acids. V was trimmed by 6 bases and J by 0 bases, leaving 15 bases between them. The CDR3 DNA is TGTGCCATCAGCCCGTTGGACAGTCGCTCCTACGAGCAGTACTTC. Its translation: CAISPLDSRSYEQYF.

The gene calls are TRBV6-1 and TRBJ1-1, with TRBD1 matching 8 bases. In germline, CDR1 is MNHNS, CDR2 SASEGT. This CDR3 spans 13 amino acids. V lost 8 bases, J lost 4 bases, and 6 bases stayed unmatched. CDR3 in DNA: TGTGCCAGCCAAGTAACAGGGGGCACTGAAGCTTTCTTT. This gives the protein CASQVTGGTEAFF.

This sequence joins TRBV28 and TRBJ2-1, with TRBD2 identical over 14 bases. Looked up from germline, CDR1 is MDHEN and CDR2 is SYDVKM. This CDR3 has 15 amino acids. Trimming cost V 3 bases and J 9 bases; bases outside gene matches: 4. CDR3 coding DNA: TGTGCCAGCAGTTTCCATGGACTAGCGGGAGGTGAGCAGTTCTTC. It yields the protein CASSFHGLAGGEQFF. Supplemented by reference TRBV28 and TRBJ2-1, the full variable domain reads DVKVTQSSRYLVKRTGEKVFLECVQDMDHENMFWYRQDPGLGLRLIYFSYDVKMKEKGDIPEGYSVSREKKERFSLILESASTNQTSMYLCASSFHGLAGGEQFFGPGTRLTVL.

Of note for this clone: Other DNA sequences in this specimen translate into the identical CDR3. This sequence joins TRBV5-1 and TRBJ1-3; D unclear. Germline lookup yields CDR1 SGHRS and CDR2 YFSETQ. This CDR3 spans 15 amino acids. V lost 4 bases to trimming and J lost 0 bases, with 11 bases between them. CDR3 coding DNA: TGCGCCAGCAGCGTGGACGGGAGCTCTGGAAACACCATATATTTT. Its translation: CASSVDGSSGNTIYF.

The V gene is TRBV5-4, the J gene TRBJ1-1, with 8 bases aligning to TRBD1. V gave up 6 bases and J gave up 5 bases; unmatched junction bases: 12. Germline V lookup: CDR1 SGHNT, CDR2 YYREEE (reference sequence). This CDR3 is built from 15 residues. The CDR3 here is CASTPLGQGGTEAFF. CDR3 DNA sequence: TGTGCCAGCACCCCGCTTGGACAGGGTGGGACTGAAGCTTTCTTT.

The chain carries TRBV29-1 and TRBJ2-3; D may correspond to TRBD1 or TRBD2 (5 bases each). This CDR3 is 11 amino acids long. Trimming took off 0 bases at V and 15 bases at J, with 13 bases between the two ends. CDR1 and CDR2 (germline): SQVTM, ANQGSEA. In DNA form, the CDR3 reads TGCAGCGTTGAAGATCCCGGGACGGGATATTTT. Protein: CSVEDPGTGYF.

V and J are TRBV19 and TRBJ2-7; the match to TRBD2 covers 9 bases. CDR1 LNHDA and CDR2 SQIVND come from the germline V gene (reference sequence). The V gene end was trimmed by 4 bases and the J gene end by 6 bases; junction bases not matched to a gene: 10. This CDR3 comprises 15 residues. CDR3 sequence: CASSTGLAGSSEQYF. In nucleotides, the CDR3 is TGTGCCAGTAGTACGGGACTAGCTGGGAGTAGCGAGCAGTACTTC.

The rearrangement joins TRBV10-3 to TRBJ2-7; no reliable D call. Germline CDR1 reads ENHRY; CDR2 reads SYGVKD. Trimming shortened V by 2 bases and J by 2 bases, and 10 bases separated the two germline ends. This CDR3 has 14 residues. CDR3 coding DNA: TGTGCCATCAGTGAGGGGCAGACCGCCTACGAGCAGTACTTC. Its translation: CAISEGQTAYEQYF.

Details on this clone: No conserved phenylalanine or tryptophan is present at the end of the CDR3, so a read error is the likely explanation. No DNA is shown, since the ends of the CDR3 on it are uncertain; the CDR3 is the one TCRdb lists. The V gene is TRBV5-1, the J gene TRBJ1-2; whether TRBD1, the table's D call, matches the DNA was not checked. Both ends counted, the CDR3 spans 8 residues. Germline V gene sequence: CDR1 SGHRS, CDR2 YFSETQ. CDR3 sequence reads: CASNLRPD.

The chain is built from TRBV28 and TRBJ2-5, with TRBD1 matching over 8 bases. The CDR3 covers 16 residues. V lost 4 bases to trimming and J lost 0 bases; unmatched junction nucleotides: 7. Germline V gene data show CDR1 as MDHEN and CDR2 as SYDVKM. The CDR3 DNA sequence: TGTGCCAGCAGTTCGGGGAACAGGGGGTACCAAGAGACCCAGTACTTC. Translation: CASSSGNRGYQETQYF.

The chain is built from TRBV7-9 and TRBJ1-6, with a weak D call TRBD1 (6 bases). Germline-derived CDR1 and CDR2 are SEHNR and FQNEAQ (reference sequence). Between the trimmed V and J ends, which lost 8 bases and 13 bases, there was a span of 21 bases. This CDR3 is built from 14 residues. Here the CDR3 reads CASSLGGLEVPLHF. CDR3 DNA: TGTGCCAGCTCCTTGGGGGGCTTAGAAGTCCCCCTCCACTTT.

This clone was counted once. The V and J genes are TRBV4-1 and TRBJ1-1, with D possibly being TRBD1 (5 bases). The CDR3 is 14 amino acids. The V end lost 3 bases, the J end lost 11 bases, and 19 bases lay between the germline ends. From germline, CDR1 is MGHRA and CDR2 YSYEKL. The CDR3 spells CASSQAARDRRAFF. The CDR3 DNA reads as TGCGCCAGCAGCCAGGCGGCCAGGGACCGGCGGGCTTTCTTT.

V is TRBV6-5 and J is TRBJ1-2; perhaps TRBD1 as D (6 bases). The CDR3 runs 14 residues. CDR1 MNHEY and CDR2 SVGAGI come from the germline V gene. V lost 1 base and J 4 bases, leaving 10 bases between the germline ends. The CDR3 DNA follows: TGTGCCAGCAGTTACTTTGGGGGCTCCTATGGCTACACCTTC. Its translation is CASSYFGGSYGYTF.

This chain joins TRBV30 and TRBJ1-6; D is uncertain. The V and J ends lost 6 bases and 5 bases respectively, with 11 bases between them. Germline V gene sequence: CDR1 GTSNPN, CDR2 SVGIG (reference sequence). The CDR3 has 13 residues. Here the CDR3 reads CACAMVNNSPLHF. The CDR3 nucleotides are TGTGCCTGCGCGATGGTAAATAATTCACCCCTCCACTTT. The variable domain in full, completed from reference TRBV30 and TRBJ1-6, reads SQTIHQWPATLVQPVGSPLSLECTVEGTSNPNLYWYRQAAGRGLQLLFYSVGIGQISSEVPQNLSASRPQDRQFILSSKKLLLSDSGFYLCACAMVNNSPLHFGNGTRLTVT.

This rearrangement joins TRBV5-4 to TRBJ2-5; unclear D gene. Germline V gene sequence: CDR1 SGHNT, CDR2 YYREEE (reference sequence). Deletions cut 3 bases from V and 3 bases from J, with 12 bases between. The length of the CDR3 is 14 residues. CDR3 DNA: TGTGCCAGCAGCTCTGGCGGAAGCGAAGAGACCCAGTACTTC. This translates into CASSSGGSEETQYF.

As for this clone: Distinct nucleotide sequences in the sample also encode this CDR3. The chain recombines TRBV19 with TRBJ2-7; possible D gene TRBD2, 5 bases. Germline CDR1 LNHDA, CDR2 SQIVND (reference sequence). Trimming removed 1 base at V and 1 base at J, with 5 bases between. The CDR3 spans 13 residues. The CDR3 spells CASSIGRSYEQYF. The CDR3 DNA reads TGTGCCAGTAGTATAGGGAGGTCCTACGAGCAGTACTTC.

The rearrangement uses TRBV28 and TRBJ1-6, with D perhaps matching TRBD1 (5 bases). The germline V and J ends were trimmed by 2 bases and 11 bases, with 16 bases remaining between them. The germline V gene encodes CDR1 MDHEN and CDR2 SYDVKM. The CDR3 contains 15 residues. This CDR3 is CASSLASDRWPPLHF. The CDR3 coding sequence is TGTGCCAGCAGTTTAGCCTCAGACAGATGGCCACCCCTCCACTTT. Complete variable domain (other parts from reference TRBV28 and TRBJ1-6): DVKVTQSSRYLVKRTGEKVFLECVQDMDHENMFWYRQDPGLGLRLIYFSYDVKMKEKGDIPEGYSVSREKKERFSLILESASTNQTSMYLCASSLASDRWPPLHFGNGTRLTVT.

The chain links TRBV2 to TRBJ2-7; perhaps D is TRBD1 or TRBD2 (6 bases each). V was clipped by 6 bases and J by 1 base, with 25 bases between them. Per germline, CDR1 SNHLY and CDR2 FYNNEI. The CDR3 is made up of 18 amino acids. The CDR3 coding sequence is TGTGCCAGCAGGGAGGGACACCCGAACACTGCTTTTTCCTACGAGCAGTACTTC. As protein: CASREGHPNTAFSYEQYF.

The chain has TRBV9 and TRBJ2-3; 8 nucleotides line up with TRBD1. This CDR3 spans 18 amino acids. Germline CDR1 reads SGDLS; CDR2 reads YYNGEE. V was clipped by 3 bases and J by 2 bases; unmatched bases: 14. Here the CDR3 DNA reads TGTGCCAGCAGCGACCGACCCGGGACAGGCATTTCCACAGATACGCAGTATTTT. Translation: CASSDRPGTGISTDTQYF.

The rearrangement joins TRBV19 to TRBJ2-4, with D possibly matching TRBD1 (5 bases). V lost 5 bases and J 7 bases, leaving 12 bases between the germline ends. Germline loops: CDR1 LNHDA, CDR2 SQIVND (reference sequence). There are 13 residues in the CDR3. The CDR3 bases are TGTGCCAGTAGTCCTACAGGAATCAACATTCAGTACTTC. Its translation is CASSPTGINIQYF.

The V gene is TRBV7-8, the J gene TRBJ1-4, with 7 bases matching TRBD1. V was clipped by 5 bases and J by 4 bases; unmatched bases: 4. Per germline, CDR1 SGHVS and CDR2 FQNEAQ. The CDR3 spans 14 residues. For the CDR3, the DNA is TGTGCCAGCAGCCCCGGGACAGTTAATGAAAAACTGTTTTTT. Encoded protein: CASSPGTVNEKLFF.

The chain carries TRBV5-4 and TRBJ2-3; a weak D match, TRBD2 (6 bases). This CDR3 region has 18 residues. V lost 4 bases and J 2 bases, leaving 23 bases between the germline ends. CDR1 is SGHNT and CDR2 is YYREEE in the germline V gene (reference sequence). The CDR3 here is CASSHPGSGRTTTDTQYF. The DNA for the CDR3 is TGTGCCAGCAGCCACCCCGGATCAGGTCGGACTACCACAGATACGCAGTATTTT.

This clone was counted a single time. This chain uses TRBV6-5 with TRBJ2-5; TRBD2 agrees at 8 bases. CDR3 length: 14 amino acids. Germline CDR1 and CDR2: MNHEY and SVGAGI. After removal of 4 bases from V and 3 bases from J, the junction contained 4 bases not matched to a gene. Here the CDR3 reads CASSLREVKETQYF. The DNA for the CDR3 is TGTGCCAGCAGTTTGCGGGAGGTAAAAGAGACCCAGTACTTC.

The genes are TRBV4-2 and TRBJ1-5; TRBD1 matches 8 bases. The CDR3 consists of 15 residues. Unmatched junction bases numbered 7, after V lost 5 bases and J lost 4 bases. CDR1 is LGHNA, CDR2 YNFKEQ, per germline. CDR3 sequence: CASSLMDRDNQPQHF. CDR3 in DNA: TGTGCCAGCAGCTTAATGGACAGGGATAATCAGCCCCAGCATTTT.

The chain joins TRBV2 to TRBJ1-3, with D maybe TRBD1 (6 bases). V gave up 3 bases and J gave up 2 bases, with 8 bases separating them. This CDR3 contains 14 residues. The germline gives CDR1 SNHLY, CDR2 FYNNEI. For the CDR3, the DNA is TGTGCCAGCAGTGACCGGGACACTGGAAACACCATATATTTT. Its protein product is CASSDRDTGNTIYF.

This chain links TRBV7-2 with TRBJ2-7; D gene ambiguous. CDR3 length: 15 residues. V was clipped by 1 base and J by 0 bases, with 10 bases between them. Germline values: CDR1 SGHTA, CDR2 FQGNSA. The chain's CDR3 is CASSLVSQVSYEQYF. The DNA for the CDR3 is TGTGCCAGCAGCTTAGTTTCCCAGGTCTCCTACGAGCAGTACTTC.

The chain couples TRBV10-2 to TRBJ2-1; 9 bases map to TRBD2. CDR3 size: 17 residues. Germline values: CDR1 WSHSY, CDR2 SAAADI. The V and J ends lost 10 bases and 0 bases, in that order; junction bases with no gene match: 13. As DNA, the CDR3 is TGCGCCACCGTGGGGACTAGCTCCTCGAGCTCCTACAATGAGCAGTTCTTC. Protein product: CATVGTSSSSSYNEQFF.

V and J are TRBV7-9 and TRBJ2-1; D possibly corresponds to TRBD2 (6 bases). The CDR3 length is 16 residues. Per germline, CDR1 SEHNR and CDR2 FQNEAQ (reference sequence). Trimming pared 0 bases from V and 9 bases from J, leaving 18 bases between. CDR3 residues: CASSLAGRGSFAEQFF. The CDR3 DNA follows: TGTGCCAGCAGCTTAGCAGGGCGGGGTTCCTTCGCTGAGCAGTTCTTC.

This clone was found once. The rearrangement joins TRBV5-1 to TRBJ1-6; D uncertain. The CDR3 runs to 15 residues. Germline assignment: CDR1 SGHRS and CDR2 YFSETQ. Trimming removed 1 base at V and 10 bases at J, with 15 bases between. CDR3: CASSLTQAPGSPLHF. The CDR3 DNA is TGCGCCAGCAGCTTGACCCAGGCCCCCGGCTCACCCCTCCACTTT.

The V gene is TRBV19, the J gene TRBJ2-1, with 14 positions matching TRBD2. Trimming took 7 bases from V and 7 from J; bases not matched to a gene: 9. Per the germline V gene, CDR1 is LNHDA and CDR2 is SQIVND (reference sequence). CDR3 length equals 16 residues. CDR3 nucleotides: TGTGCCAGTACCCCACCGGGACTAGCGGGGGTGAATGAGCAGTTCTTC. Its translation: CASTPPGLAGVNEQFF.